One and the same sample provided the 3 T cell receptor beta chains below, sequenced in a study of T cell responses to AZD1222 COVID-19 vaccine. Data came from immunoSEQ multiplex PCR; TCRdb stores just in-frame clones and leaves some out. The sample includes about 100,000 clones, approximately 87% seen only once; the top ten take about 3%. Sequencing was performed on peripheral blood, taken on day 0 of AZD1222 vaccination. These receptors originate from an adult in good health.

The chain recombines TRBV7-9 with TRBJ1-1, with 8 bases aligning to TRBD1. V lost 6 bases, J lost 1 base, and 4 bases stayed unmatched. The germline CDR1 and CDR2 sequences are SEHNR and FQNEAQ (reference sequence). There are 14 residues in the CDR3. The CDR3 coding sequence is TGTGCCAGCAGTCGGGGACAGGAGAACACTGAAGCTTTCTTT. Its protein product is CASSRGQENTEAFF.

The gene calls are TRBV20-1 and TRBJ1-5, with D hard to call. The germline gives CDR1 DFQATT, CDR2 SNEGSKA (reference sequence). The length of the CDR3 is 14 residues. Trimming shortened V by 3 bases and J by 5 bases, and 14 bases separated the two germline ends. This chain's CDR3 is CSASRKVVDQPQHF. CDR3 DNA: TGCAGTGCTAGTCGCAAGGTTGTAGATCAGCCCCAGCATTTT.

This rearrangement joins TRBV27 to TRBJ1-3; D gene ambiguous. The germline V and J ends were trimmed by 5 bases and 2 bases, with 13 bases remaining between them. The length of the CDR3 is 15 residues. CDR1 is MNHEY and CDR2 is SMNVEV in the germline V gene (reference sequence). CDR3: CASSPGPFPGNTIYF. The DNA of the CDR3 is TGTGCCAGCAGTCCCGGCCCCTTCCCTGGAAACACCATATATTTT.